This TCR beta chain was retrieved from a study of cytomegalovirus exposure and HLA in healthy donors. This PCR relied on a set of 60 Vbeta primers and 13 Jbeta primers. Only in-frame clones appear in the TCRdb table, and some are missing; sequencing was by immunoSEQ multiplex PCR. The data contain 150,000 to 180,000 clones, 80% of them singletons. The donors (healthy individuals) were bone marrow donors. On this clone: Its antigen is not known.

Study results and caveats: A later analysis found most CMV-associated TCR beta chains apparently HLA-restricted. Later, an analysis showed that TCR beta chains associated with HLA were more clonally expanded than others that were equally common. A cluster of highly shared sequence variants was likely a sequencing artifact.

Sequenced input: PBMCs. This clonotype was sampled from a man aged 30 to 39 in good health and CMV-seropositive.

The CDR3 is CASERADNEQFF. The CDR3 DNA reads TGTGCCAGCGAGAGGGCGGACAATGAGCAGTTCTTC. The chain uses TRBV21-1 and TRBJ2-1; the listed D gene, TRBD2, was not tested against the DNA. TRBV21-1 is listed as a pseudogene. The CDR3 runs 12 residues.